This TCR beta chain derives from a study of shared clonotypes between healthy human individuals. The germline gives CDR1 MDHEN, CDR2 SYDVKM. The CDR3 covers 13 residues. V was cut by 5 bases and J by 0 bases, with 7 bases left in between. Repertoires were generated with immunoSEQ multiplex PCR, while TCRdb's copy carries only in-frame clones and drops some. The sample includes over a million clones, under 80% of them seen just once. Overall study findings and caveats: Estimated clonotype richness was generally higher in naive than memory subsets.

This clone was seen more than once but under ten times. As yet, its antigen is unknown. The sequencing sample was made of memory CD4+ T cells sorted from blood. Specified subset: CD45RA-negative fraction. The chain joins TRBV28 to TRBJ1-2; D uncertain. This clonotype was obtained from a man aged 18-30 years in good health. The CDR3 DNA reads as TGTGCCAGCAGTGACCATTCTAACTATGGCTACACCTTC. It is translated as CASSDHSNYGYTF.